This entry is about one T cell receptor (beta chain). Its antigen is as yet unknown. PCR employed 60 Vbeta and 13 Jbeta primers. Only in-frame clones appear in the TCRdb table, and some are missing; sequencing was by immunoSEQ multiplex PCR. This sample yields roughly 170,000 clones, of which 80% are seen a single time; roughly 0.65% belongs to the top ten. The CDR3 contains 15 residues. In germline, CDR1 is LNHDA, CDR2 SQIVND (reference sequence). V was cut by 5 bases and J by 6 bases, with 20 bases left in between. The data originate from a study of cytomegalovirus exposure and HLA in healthy donors. Notes on the study in general: Later analysis identified several of the most significant clusters that appeared linked to common viral pathogens. Being productive about 87% or about 30% of the time was typical of most TCR beta V segments in an earlier analysis.

This TCR came from a boy aged 5-17 years in good health and CMV-seronegative. The chain joins TRBV19 to TRBJ2-7, with a possible D match to TRBD2 (6 bases). The sequenced material came from PBMCs. CDR3 bases: TGTGCCAGTAGTTCGCGACCGGGAGAAGGGAGCGAGCAGTACTTC. It translates to CASSSRPGEGSEQYF.